This TCR beta chain comes out of a study of blood T cell repertoires in COVID-19. Study as a whole: Material from acute and convalescent COVID-19 was sourced from the United States, Italy and Spain.

Assay: immunoSEQ multiplex PCR; the TCRdb copy retains only in-frame clones and omits some. Seen here are 120,000 to 150,000 clones, around four fifths observed once, and the top ten hold about 5%. This TCR came from a human donor in a cohort sampled during active COVID-19. Sequences were obtained from peripheral blood.

In DNA form, the CDR3 reads TGTGCCAGCAGTCTCAGGGGGACTAGCGGTTACCAAGAGACCCAGTACTTC. Translating it yields CASSLRGTSGYQETQYF. V and J are TRBV27 and TRBJ2-5, with 11 bases identical to TRBD2. J was trimmed by 0 bases and V by 5 bases; bases with no gene match: 8. The V gene's germline CDR1 is MNHEY and CDR2 SMNVEV (reference sequence). There are 17 residues in the CDR3.